This TCR beta chain was sequenced for a study of Ad26.COV2.S vaccination and SARS-CoV-2 variants. Overall study context: The authors gave Ad26.COV2.S intramuscularly, either once or twice 56 days apart.

Treatment specified: around 19 received Ad26.COV2.S at low or high dose, single or two shots; about five received placebo; per-sample allocation not given. The study sampled participants on day 63 after the first vaccine or placebo injection. An Ad26 vector that expressed Wuhan-strain SARS-CoV-2 spike constituted the vaccine. This clone was seen ten or more times. Its target is not known. General study points: Vaccinated and placebo-treated recipients had similar non-spike TCR breadth.

The CDR3 totals 15 residues. CDR1 is MRHNA, CDR2 SNTAGT, per germline. Trimming took 0 bases from V and 6 from J; bases not matched to a gene: 1. Only in-frame clones appear in the TCRdb table, and some are missing; sequencing was by immunoSEQ multiplex PCR. Altogether some 300,000 clones are present, around 84% being singletons, with the ten largest covering 1.5% to 2%. The chain recombines TRBV6-4 with TRBJ2-1; TRBD2 matches at 11 bases. The TCR comes from a person aged 18-60 years who received the Ad26.COV2.S COVID-19 vaccine or a placebo. The material was peripheral blood, obtained in a trial of Ad26.COV2.S vaccine versus placebo. The CDR3 sequence: CASSDSSGGANEQFF. Written as DNA, the CDR3 is TGTGCCAGCAGTGACTCTAGCGGGGGGGCCAATGAGCAGTTCTTC.